These 32 T cell receptor beta chains came from one sample sequenced in a study of blood T cell repertoires in COVID-19. Profiling relied on immunoSEQ multiplex PCR, and the TCRdb table lists in-frame clones only, not all of them. Among about 360,000 clones listed, about 88% were seen once. Sample: peripheral blood. These receptors were obtained from a woman aged 55-69 years with COVID-19, enrolled during active disease.

This chain joins TRBV7-2 and TRBJ1-3; no firm D call. This CDR3 has 15 amino acids. V gave up 4 bases and J gave up 4 bases, with 14 bases separating them. CDR1 and CDR2 from the germline V gene are SGHTA and FQGNSA. The CDR3 DNA reads TGTGCCAGCAGCTCTCGGCTACCGGGGGGAAACACCATATATTTT. As protein: CASSSRLPGGNTIYF. The full variable domain, with the rest looked up from reference TRBV7-2 and TRBJ1-3, is GAGVSQSPSNKVTEKGKDVELRCDPISGHTALYWYRQSLGQGLEFLIYFQGNSAPDKSGLPSDRFSAERTGGSVSTLTIQRTQQEDSAVYLCASSSRLPGGNTIYFGEGSWLTVV.

The rearrangement joins TRBV5-1 to TRBJ1-1; D remains ambiguous. Per germline, CDR1 SGHRS and CDR2 YFSETQ. V lost 2 bases and J lost 6, with 17 bases in between. The CDR3 covers 15 residues. CDR3 nucleotide sequence: TGCGCCAGCAGCTTTGAGGATCCGGGAGGCGCTGAAGCTTTCTTT. Its translation is CASSFEDPGGAEAFF.

The J gene is TRBJ1-1, the V gene TRBV12-3 or TRBV12-4, with no clear D. This CDR3 has 12 amino acids. Trimming stripped 9 bases from V and 4 bases from J, with 12 bases between. As DNA, the CDR3 is TGTGCCAGACGGGGAGATCGCACTGAAGCTTTCTTT. It codes for CARRGDRTEAFF.

This chain joins TRBV14 and TRBJ1-5, with 10 bases matching TRBD1. The trim removed 3 bases at V and 8 bases at J, leaving 4 bases unmatched. In germline, CDR1 is SGHDN, CDR2 FVKESK. This CDR3 contains 14 residues. The CDR3 DNA reads TGTGCCAGCAGCCAGACAGGGGGCGGGGAGCCCCAGCATTTT. Its translation is CASSQTGGGEPQHF.

V is TRBV7-2 and J is TRBJ1-1, with a weak D call TRBD1 (6 bases). V dropped 1 base and J dropped 8 bases, with 14 bases sitting between them. This CDR3 has 14 residues. The V gene's germline CDR1 is SGHTA and CDR2 FQGNSA. As DNA, the CDR3 is TGTGCCAGCAGCTTAGGACAGGCTACCTACGAAGCTTTCTTT. It is translated as CASSLGQATYEAFF.

J is TRBJ1-4 and V is TRBV7-6, with 9 bases that match TRBD1. V dropped 0 bases and J dropped 8; count of bases not matched to a gene: 13. The CDR3 has 18 residues. From germline, CDR1 is SGHVS and CDR2 FNYEAQ. The CDR3 region has the DNA TGTGCCAGCAGCTTAGCTAGGGACAGGGTCGTTGCGGGGGAAAAACTGTTTTTT. It encodes CASSLARDRVVAGEKLFF.

The chain has TRBV6-1 and TRBJ1-2; a possible D gene is TRBD1 (5 bases). The CDR3 is 13 residues long. V dropped 3 bases and J dropped 6 bases, with 11 bases sitting between them. Germline CDR1 reads MNHNS; CDR2 reads SASEGT. This CDR3 is CASSDPGLDGYTF. CDR3 DNA sequence: TGTGCCAGCAGTGACCCAGGGTTGGATGGCTACACCTTC.

This sequence joins TRBV6-2 or TRBV6-3 and TRBJ2-7; D uncertain. Between the trimmed V and J ends, which lost 3 bases and 2 bases, there was a span of 11 bases. The germline gives CDR1 MNHEY, CDR2 SVGEGT. CDR3 length equals 14 residues. This chain's CDR3 is CASSYQLVPYEQYF. In DNA form, the CDR3 reads TGTGCCAGCAGTTATCAACTCGTCCCCTACGAGCAGTACTTC.

The gene calls are TRBV10-3 and TRBJ1-5, with D uncertain. V was shortened by 10 bases and J by 3 bases, with 16 bases between the two germline ends. Germline V gene sequence: CDR1 ENHRY, CDR2 SYGVKD. The CDR3 has 14 residues. This CDR3 is CATRMSDSNQPQHF. CDR3 in DNA: TGTGCCACCCGAATGTCAGACTCCAATCAGCCCCAGCATTTT.

The CDR3 DNA reads TGTGCCAGCAGACGAGCGGTGGCGGACACCGGGGAGCTGTTTTTT. This sequence encodes CASRRAVADTGELFF. This chain connects TRBV7-3 to TRBJ2-2; D may be TRBD2 (5 bases). Germline CDR1 is SGHTA and CDR2 is FQGTGA. The CDR3 is 15 amino acids. V was pared by 6 bases and J by 3 bases, with 14 bases between.

The chain links TRBV7-3 to TRBJ2-3, with D perhaps matching TRBD1 (6 bases). From germline, CDR1 is SGHTA and CDR2 FQGTGA. The germline V and J ends were trimmed by 4 bases and 1 base, with 9 bases remaining between them. The CDR3 runs to 14 residues. CDR3 DNA sequence: TGTGCCAGCAGCTCAGCAGGGGGCACAGATACGCAGTATTTT. It specifies CASSSAGGTDTQYF.

J is TRBJ1-1 and V is TRBV2; D unresolved. This CDR3 region has 12 residues. V shed 8 bases and J shed 0 bases, with 7 bases lying between them. Germline V gene data show CDR1 as SNHLY and CDR2 as FYNNEI. The CDR3: CASAPLNTEAFF. The DNA of the CDR3 is TGTGCCAGCGCGCCTTTGAACACTGAAGCTTTCTTT.

The count of this clone is one. The genes are TRBV5-4 and TRBJ2-1; unclear D gene. The germline V gene encodes CDR1 SGHNT and CDR2 YYREEE (reference sequence). The length of the CDR3 is 16 residues. V shed 4 bases and J shed 9 bases, with 23 bases lying between them. For the CDR3, the DNA is TGTGCCAGCAGCCCCGATTCGGCTAGTAGGATCTTTGAGCAGTTCTTC. Translating gives CASSPDSASRIFEQFF.

The chain combines TRBV14 with TRBJ2-7, with 8 positions matching TRBD1. V shed 4 bases, J shed 4 bases, and the junction held 12 bases outside the gene matches. Per germline, CDR1 SGHDN and CDR2 FVKESK. The CDR3 is 16 amino acids. The CDR3 bases are TGTGCCAGCAGCCTCCTACGGACAGGGTCCCCATACGAGCAGTACTTC. It is translated as CASSLLRTGSPYEQYF.

The rearrangement uses TRBV9 and TRBJ2-3; 10 bases are a match to TRBD2. The V segment lost 4 bases and the J segment 1 base; nucleotides outside the gene matches: 6. This CDR3 contains 16 residues. Germline V gene lookup returns CDR1 SGDLS and CDR2 YYNGEE. CDR3 region: CASSPDGTSGTDTQYF. The CDR3, as DNA: TGTGCCAGCAGCCCAGATGGGACTAGCGGCACAGATACGCAGTATTTT.

This chain connects TRBV7-9 to TRBJ2-5, with 12 bases identical to TRBD2. V lost 3 bases, J lost 5 bases, and 4 bases stayed unmatched. Germline CDR1 reads SEHNR; CDR2 reads FQNEAQ (reference sequence). The CDR3 consists of 15 residues. Written as DNA, the CDR3 is TGTGCCAGCAGCTTCGGACTAGCGGGGAGGGAGACCCAGTACTTC. Encoded protein: CASSFGLAGRETQYF.

The chain carries TRBV5-4 and TRBJ1-2; 12 nucleotides agree with TRBD1. Germline V gene data show CDR1 as SGHNT and CDR2 as YYREEE (reference sequence). With 0 bases clipped from V and 7 bases from J, the junction kept 4 bases outside the gene matches. This CDR3 spans 15 amino acids. The CDR3 region is CASSLDGTGGFGYTF. The CDR3 nucleotides are TGTGCCAGCAGCTTGGATGGGACAGGGGGCTTTGGCTACACCTTC.

As concerns this clone: Other DNA sequences within the sample encode an identical CDR3. The rearrangement uses TRBV24-1 and TRBJ2-1; 8 bases map to TRBD2. With 5 bases clipped from V and 2 bases from J, the junction kept 4 bases outside the gene matches. In germline, CDR1 is KGHDR, CDR2 SFDVKD. The CDR3 is made up of 15 amino acids. The CDR3, as DNA: TGTGCCACCAGTGTGGCGGGGGGCCCCTACAATGAGCAGTTCTTC. Translated, it gives CATSVAGGPYNEQFF.

The V call is TRBV5-4, the J call TRBJ1-2; D is unresolved. The CDR3 has 13 residues. The V end was cut by 3 bases, the J end by 3 bases, with 9 bases between. Germline V lookup: CDR1 SGHNT, CDR2 YYREEE (reference sequence). The CDR3 protein is CASSSTGDYGYTF. DNA for the CDR3: TGTGCCAGCAGCTCCACGGGAGACTATGGCTACACCTTC.

This clone has a single count. V usage is TRBV5-5 and J usage is TRBJ2-7; D might be TRBD2 (5 bases). Germline CDR1 SGHKS, CDR2 YYEKEE (reference sequence). The V end was cut by 3 bases, the J end by 7 bases, with 8 bases between. The CDR3 runs 11 residues. This CDR3 is CASSSRREQYF. The CDR3 region has the DNA TGTGCCAGCAGCTCAAGGAGGGAGCAGTACTTC.

The chain links TRBV11-3 to TRBJ1-2; D is ambiguous. The CDR3 runs to 13 residues. Deletions cut 3 bases from V and 7 bases from J, with 12 bases between. Germline V gene data show CDR1 as SGHNT and CDR2 as YENEEA. CDR3 region: CASSFTALVGYTF. In nucleotides, the CDR3 is TGTGCCAGCAGCTTCACGGCTCTAGTTGGCTACACCTTC.

The chain recombines TRBV7-8 with TRBJ1-4, with TRBD1 identical over 9 bases. Trimming at V came to 1 base and at J to 4 bases, leaving 4 bases not matched to a gene. The CDR3 has 16 amino acids. Germline V gene sequence: CDR1 SGHVS, CDR2 FQNEAQ. The CDR3 DNA reads TGTGCCAGCAGCTTAGACCGGGACAGGGTTAATGAAAAACTGTTTTTT. Translated, it gives CASSLDRDRVNEKLFF.

V usage is TRBV15 and J usage is TRBJ2-7; 10 positions match TRBD1. This CDR3 has 14 residues. CDR1 is LNHNV, CDR2 YYDKDF, per germline (reference sequence). Trimming at V came to 5 bases and at J to 2 bases, leaving 3 bases not matched to a gene. CDR3 DNA: TGTGCCACCAGCCATGGACAGGGGGCCTACGAGCAGTACTTC. This encodes CATSHGQGAYEQYF.

The J gene is TRBJ1-2, the V gene TRBV6-1, with a weak D call TRBD1 (6 bases). V lost 1 base, J lost 5 bases, and 8 bases lay in between. The V gene's germline CDR1 is MNHNS and CDR2 SASEGT. The CDR3 is 13 amino acids. The CDR3 is CASSEGTAYGYTF. For the CDR3, the DNA is TGTGCCAGCAGTGAAGGGACAGCTTATGGCTACACCTTC.

The CDR3 nucleotides are TGTGCCATCACTCCGGGACAGGGAAATTATGGCTACACCTTC. Translating it yields CAITPGQGNYGYTF. The rearrangement links TRBV10-3 to TRBJ1-2; 9 nucleotides line up with TRBD1. CDR1 is ENHRY and CDR2 is SYGVKD in the germline V gene. This CDR3 contains 14 residues. Losses at the gene ends were 7 bases for V and 5 bases for J; bases not matched to a gene: 8.

V is TRBV5-1 and J is TRBJ2-7, with 10 bases fitting TRBD2. Trimming removed 0 bases from V and 3 bases from J; junction bases left unmatched: 3. The CDR3 spans 15 residues. The germline V gene encodes CDR1 SGHRS and CDR2 YFSETQ. The CDR3, as DNA: TGCGCCAGCAGCTTGGGGCTAGCGGGGGACTACGAGCAGTACTTC. It translates to CASSLGLAGDYEQYF. The full variable domain, rest sourced from reference TRBV5-1 and TRBJ2-7, is KAGVTQTPRYLIKTRGQQVTLSCSPISGHRSVSWYQQTPGQGLQFLFEYFSETQRNKGNFPGRFSGRQFSNSRSEMNVSTLELGDSALYLCASSLGLAGDYEQYFGPGTRLTVT.

The rearrangement joins TRBV6-5 to TRBJ1-6; D is perhaps TRBD1 (6 bases). The CDR3 extends over 13 amino acids. Germline CDR1 is MNHEY and CDR2 is SVGAGI. The V end was cut by 10 bases, the J end by 7 bases, with 14 bases between. In DNA form, the CDR3 reads TGTGCCACAAGCACAGGGAAGAATTCACCCCTCCACTTT. Its protein product is CATSTGKNSPLHF.

V is TRBV6-2 or TRBV6-3 and J is TRBJ2-7; D might be TRBD2 (5 bases). Germline V gives CDR1 MNHEY, CDR2 SVGEGT. With 2 bases removed from V and 1 base from J, the gap between germline ends came to 6 bases. This CDR3 has 13 residues. The CDR3 DNA sequence: TGTGCCAGCAGTTACGAGCGGTCCTACGAGCAGTACTTC. This codes for CASSYERSYEQYF.

The CDR3 DNA follows: TGTGCCAGTAGTATGGAGACAGATACGCAGTATTTT. Translating gives CASSMETDTQYF. The chain joins TRBV19 to TRBJ2-3; D is unresolved. Germline-derived CDR1 and CDR2 are LNHDA and SQIVND (reference sequence). V lost 3 bases and J lost 3, with 4 bases in between. The CDR3 has 12 amino acids.

The chain links TRBV4-1 to TRBJ1-2; 7 bases line up with TRBD1. The CDR3 is made up of 15 amino acids. Germline loops: CDR1 MGHRA, CDR2 YSYEKL. Trimming took 0 bases from V and 7 from J; bases not matched to a gene: 8. The CDR3 DNA reads TGCGCCAGCAGCCAAGATGTGGGACAGTCTCCTGGCTACACCTTC. Protein: CASSQDVGQSPGYTF.

This chain connects TRBV2 to TRBJ1-5; no firm D call. CDR1 and CDR2 (germline): SNHLY, FYNNEI. The ends were cut back, 5 bases at V and 1 base at J, with 9 bases in the middle. The CDR3 covers 14 residues. DNA of the CDR3: TGTGCCAGCAGTCGGGAGGCAAGCAATCAGCCCCAGCATTTT. It is translated as CASSREASNQPQHF.

This sequence joins TRBV7-3 and TRBJ2-1; 10 bases align to TRBD2. V lost 4 bases to trimming and J lost 7 bases; unmatched junction nucleotides: 13. CDR3 size: 17 residues. Germline CDR1 SGHTA, CDR2 FQGTGA. Here the CDR3 DNA reads TGTGCCAGCAGCTCCCCCCTTAGCGGGGGGCAACCGAATGAGCAGTTCTTC. Translating gives CASSSPLSGGQPNEQFF.